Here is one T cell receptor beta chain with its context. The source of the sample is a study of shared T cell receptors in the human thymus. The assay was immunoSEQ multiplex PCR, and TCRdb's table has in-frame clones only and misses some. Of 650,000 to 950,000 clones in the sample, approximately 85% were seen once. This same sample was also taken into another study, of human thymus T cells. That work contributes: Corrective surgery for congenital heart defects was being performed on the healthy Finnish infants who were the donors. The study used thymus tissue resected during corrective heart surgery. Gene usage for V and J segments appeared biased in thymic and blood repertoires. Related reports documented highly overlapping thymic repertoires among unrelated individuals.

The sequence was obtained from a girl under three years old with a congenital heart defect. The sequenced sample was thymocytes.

The CDR3 DNA follows: TGTGCCAGCAGCGTCGCCGGGACAAGCGCAACTAATGAAAAACTGTTTTTT. Translating it yields CASSVAGTSATNEKLFF. V usage is TRBV7-2 and J usage is TRBJ1-4; TRBD1 is a possible D gene (6 bases). V was pared by 5 bases and J by 0 bases, with 16 bases between. Per the germline V gene, CDR1 is SGHTA and CDR2 is FQGNSA. The CDR3 consists of 17 residues.